This T cell receptor beta chain originates from a study of cytomegalovirus exposure and HLA in healthy donors. Findings and limits, study-wide: The authors confirmed in vitro that three CMV-associated chains were specific for CMV antigens.

Clones were read by immunoSEQ multiplex PCR, and TCRdb kept only the in-frame ones, dropping some. The data show 120,000 to 150,000 clones, 70% to 90% seen once. The CDR3 length is 13 residues. Trimming stripped 6 bases from V and 5 bases from J, with 13 bases between. Per germline, CDR1 LNHDA and CDR2 SQIVND (reference sequence). This clone appeared a single time. Antigen: not known. The V and J genes are TRBV19 and TRBJ1-1; tentatively, D is TRBD1 (6 bases). This receptor was identified in a young woman in good health and CMV-seropositive. What was sequenced was PBMCs. The chain's CDR3 is CASSPRGGTEAFF. CDR3 DNA sequence: TGTGCCAGTAGCCCGAGGGGGGGGACTGAAGCTTTCTTT.